Given below is one TCR beta chain in context. As yet, its antigen is unknown. Using ten immunoSEQ deep assay plates, investigators sequenced unsorted PBMC DNA. Assay: immunoSEQ multiplex PCR; the TCRdb copy retains only in-frame clones and omits some. The sample records about 480,000 clones, approximately 79% being singletons. The source of the sample is a study of shared clonotypes between healthy human individuals. Trimming took off 4 bases at V and 0 bases at J, with 10 bases between the two ends. Germline lookup yields CDR1 KGHSH and CDR2 LQKENI. The CDR3 consists of 14 residues. Study-wide findings and caveats: It was only blood that was sampled, and tissue repertoires likely differ.

Specimen: PBMCs. The sequence was collected from a woman aged 40 to 50 in good health. Some clones in this sample may be carry-over from other donors' samples. The V and J genes are TRBV18 and TRBJ2-7; a weak D match, TRBD1 (5 bases). In DNA, the CDR3 is TGTGCCAGCTCACACAAACAGGACTCCTACGAGCAGTACTTC. The encoded protein is CASSHKQDSYEQYF.